This T cell receptor (beta chain) was captured in a study of blood T cell repertoires in COVID-19. Across the study: Acute and convalescent COVID-19 specimens originated in the United States, Italy and Spain. Sources were T cells, B-cell-depleted T cells, or PBMCs; the material itself was cDNA or gDNA.

From germline, CDR1 is SGHNT and CDR2 YENEEA. The CDR3 is 13 residues long. Trimming at V came to 6 bases and at J to 3 bases, leaving 3 bases not matched to a gene. There are a few counts of this clone. Original methodology: Reference gene primer amplification gave nucleated cell count estimates. The data were produced by immunoSEQ multiplex PCR, yet TCRdb's version contains in-frame clones alone and is incomplete. V and J calls and clone size are those listed in that table; D and trimming were worked out from the DNA. This sample has fewer than 250,000 clones, with 80% to 90% found just once. The receptor's source is a man between 45 and 60 years old with acute or convalescent COVID-19. The sequenced sample was peripheral blood. The chain has TRBV11-3 and TRBJ2-7, with TRBD1 matching 9 bases. The CDR3, as DNA: TGTGCCAGCAGTAAGACAGGGGGCTACGAGCAGTACTTC. It yields the protein CASSKTGGYEQYF.